The entry below gives a single TCR beta chain sequence along with its context. Its specificity is not known. This sample was included in a study of cytomegalovirus exposure and HLA in healthy donors. The repertoire was sequenced with immunoSEQ multiplex PCR; TCRdb's copy has only in-frame clones and lacks some. The sample consists of more than 75,000 clones, 93% of them appearing once. Study outcomes and limitations: Testing in vitro showed a few CMV-associated chains specific for CMV antigens. The study labeled 170 or so TCR beta chains cytomegalovirus-associated. High sensitivity and specificity were reportedly achieved when the classifier diagnosed cytomegalovirus status. A later analysis found first-cohort TCR clusters tended to co-occur in the 90 to 150 validation repertoires.

Germline V gives CDR1 SGHNT, CDR2 YENEEA. With 4 bases removed from V and 5 bases from J, the gap between germline ends came to 13 bases. The CDR3 is 14 residues long. The clonotype comes from a man between 18 and 35 years old in good health and CMV-seronegative. Sequencing was done on a sample of PBMCs. The gene calls are TRBV11-3 and TRBJ2-3; D may be TRBD1 (5 bases). This chain's CDR3 is CASSSSRVQDTQYF. The CDR3 region has the DNA TGTGCCAGCAGCTCCTCCAGGGTTCAAGATACGCAGTATTTT.